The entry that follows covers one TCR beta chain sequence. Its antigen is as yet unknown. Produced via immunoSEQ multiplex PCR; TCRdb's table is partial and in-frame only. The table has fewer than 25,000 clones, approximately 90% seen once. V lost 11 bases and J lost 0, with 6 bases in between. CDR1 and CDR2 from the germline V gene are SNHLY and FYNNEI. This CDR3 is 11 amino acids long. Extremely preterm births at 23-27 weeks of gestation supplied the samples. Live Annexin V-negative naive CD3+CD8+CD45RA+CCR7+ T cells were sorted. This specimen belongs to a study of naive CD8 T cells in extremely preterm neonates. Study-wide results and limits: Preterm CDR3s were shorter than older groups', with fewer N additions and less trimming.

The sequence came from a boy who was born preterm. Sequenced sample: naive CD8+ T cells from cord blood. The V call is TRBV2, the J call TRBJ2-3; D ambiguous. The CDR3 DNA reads TGTGCCGGACCTAGCACAGATACGCAGTATTTT. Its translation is CAGPSTDTQYF. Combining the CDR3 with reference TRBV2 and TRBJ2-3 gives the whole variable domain EPEVTQTPSHQVTQMGQEVILRCVPISNHLYFYWYRQILGQKVEFLVSFYNNEISEKSEIFDDQFSVERPDGSNFTLKIRSTKLEDSAMYFCAGPSTDTQYFGPGTRLTVL.